The 14 T cell receptor beta chains below all came from one sample that was sequenced in a study of blood T cell repertoires in COVID-19. Libraries were prepared by immunoSEQ multiplex PCR; TCRdb keeps only in-frame clonotypes and omits some of them. The sample consists of around 140,000 clones, 75% to 90% of them appearing once. The sequencing sample was made of peripheral blood. Every receptor here comes from a man aged 60-69 years with active or convalescent COVID-19.

The chain combines TRBV6-2 or TRBV6-3 with TRBJ2-7; maybe TRBD2 (6 bases). The CDR3 contains 12 residues. The ends were cut back, 2 bases at V and 6 bases at J, with 8 bases in the middle. Germline CDR1 MNHEY, CDR2 SVGEGT. The CDR3 DNA sequence: TGTGCCAGCAGTTACCGGGACTCCGAGCAGTACTTC. Its translation is CASSYRDSEQYF.

This chain connects TRBV9 to TRBJ2-5; D is undetermined. Between the trimmed V and J ends, which lost 3 bases and 2 bases, there was a span of 20 bases. The CDR3 runs 17 residues. The germline V gene encodes CDR1 SGDLS and CDR2 YYNGEE. CDR3 sequence: CASSASHRVSPQETQYF. The CDR3 DNA reads as TGTGCCAGCAGCGCCTCCCACCGAGTGAGCCCACAAGAGACCCAGTACTTC.

In its sample, this clone was seen once. The rearrangement links TRBV2 to TRBJ1-6; 9 bases fit TRBD1. The CDR3 spans 13 residues. CDR1 and CDR2 from the germline V gene are SNHLY and FYNNEI. Trimming took 5 bases from V and 10 from J; bases not matched to a gene: 3. The CDR3, as DNA: TGTGCCAGCAGTTACAGGGGGCACTCACCCCTCCACTTT. Protein: CASSYRGHSPLHF.

The J gene is TRBJ2-5, the V gene TRBV15, with 10 bases aligning to TRBD1. V lost 3 bases to trimming and J lost 5 bases; unmatched junction nucleotides: 9. Germline-derived CDR1 and CDR2 are LNHNV and YYDKDF (reference sequence). CDR3 length equals 16 residues. The CDR3 sequence: CATSRTGTGEGETQYF. In nucleotides, the CDR3 is TGTGCCACCAGCAGGACCGGGACAGGGGAAGGGGAGACCCAGTACTTC.

The CDR3 nucleotides are TGCGCCAGCAGCCAAGACAGGACAGTCATCTTTGATACGCAGTATTTT. Its translation is CASSQDRTVIFDTQYF. This chain joins TRBV4-3 and TRBJ2-3; perhaps TRBD1 as D (6 bases). Trimming took off 0 bases at V and 6 bases at J, with 16 bases between the two ends. Germline V lookup: CDR1 LGHNA, CDR2 YSLEER. The CDR3 totals 16 residues.

This chain connects TRBV2 to TRBJ2-3, with D perhaps matching TRBD2 (5 bases). The CDR3 length is 14 residues. Germline CDR1 SNHLY, CDR2 FYNNEI. V shed 4 bases and J shed 6 bases, with 14 bases lying between them. The CDR3 spells CASSGSGVWDTQYF. The CDR3 DNA sequence: TGTGCCAGCAGTGGTTCCGGGGTCTGGGATACGCAGTATTTT. Together with reference TRBV2 and TRBJ2-3, the CDR3 gives the full variable domain: EPEVTQTPSHQVTQMGQEVILRCVPISNHLYFYWYRQILGQKVEFLVSFYNNEISEKSEIFDDQFSVERPDGSNFTLKIRSTKLEDSAMYFCASSGSGVWDTQYFGPGTRLTVL.

The gene calls are TRBV2 and TRBJ1-2, with 8 positions matching TRBD1. There are 14 residues in the CDR3. The junction had 4 bases not matched to a gene; V was cut back by 4 bases and J by 3 bases. Germline V lookup: CDR1 SNHLY, CDR2 FYNNEI. The CDR3 bases are TGTGCCAGCAGTGCGGACAGGGAGGACTATGGCTACACCTTC. This sequence encodes CASSADREDYGYTF.

V is TRBV19 and J is TRBJ1-1; D unclear. CDR1 is LNHDA and CDR2 is SQIVND in the germline V gene (reference sequence). The CDR3 loop spans 13 amino acids. Trimming cost V 6 bases and J 3 bases, with 11 bases left between them. In nucleotides, the CDR3 is TGTGCCAGTAGGATCGAGACTTACACTGAAGCTTTCTTT. As protein: CASRIETYTEAFF.

This CDR3 is CASSLGIARDEQFF. DNA of the CDR3: TGTGCCAGCAGTTTAGGAATAGCTCGGGATGAGCAGTTCTTC. The genes are TRBV27 and TRBJ2-1; D gene ambiguous. V shed 2 bases and J shed 8 bases, with 13 bases lying between them. Germline V gene data show CDR1 as MNHEY and CDR2 as SMNVEV (reference sequence). This CDR3 is built from 14 residues.

The rearrangement uses TRBV5-5 and TRBJ2-3; D is uncertain. V lost 4 bases and J 2 bases, leaving 14 bases between the germline ends. CDR1 is SGHKS, CDR2 YYEKEE, per germline (reference sequence). The CDR3 has 15 residues. CDR3 nucleotides: TGTGCCAGCAGCCTGGGCCCTACTCCCACAGATACGCAGTATTTT. It encodes CASSLGPTPTDTQYF.

This chain connects TRBV29-1 to TRBJ1-1, with no clear D. V was shortened by 7 bases and J by 0 bases, with 12 bases between the two germline ends. The germline V gene has CDR1 SQVTM and CDR2 ANQGSEA. This CDR3 region has 13 residues. This CDR3 is CSALDYLNTEAFF. For the CDR3, the DNA is TGCAGCGCATTAGATTATTTGAACACTGAAGCTTTCTTT.

Worth noting for this clone: The junction departs from the called germline gene at one end, perhaps through a read error. The genes are TRBV30 and TRBJ2-3; 11 bases agree with TRBD1. This CDR3 comprises 13 residues. Germline-derived CDR1 and CDR2 are GTSNPN and SVGIG (reference sequence). The CDR3 sequence is CAWTGGNTDTQYF. CDR3 sequence (DNA): TGTGCTTGGACAGGGGGCAACACAGATACGCAGTATTTT. The full variable domain, in which reference TRBV30 and TRBJ2-3 provide the parts outside the CDR3, is SQTIHQWPATLVQPVGSPLSLECTVEGTSNPNLYWYRQAAGRGLQLLFYSVGIGQISSEVPQNLSASRPQDRQFILSSKKLLLSDSGFYLCAWTGGNTDTQYFGPGTRLTVL.

The rearrangement uses TRBV28 and TRBJ1-2, with 10 nucleotides matching TRBD1. V gave up 6 bases and J gave up 1 base; unmatched junction bases: 5. Germline lookup yields CDR1 MDHEN and CDR2 SYDVKM. This CDR3 has 15 amino acids. CDR3 DNA sequence: TGTGCCAGCAGACCCGGGACAGGGGTTAACTATGGCTACACCTTC. It translates to CASRPGTGVNYGYTF.

This chain connects TRBV19 to TRBJ2-1; 8 bases are a match to TRBD1. The germline V gene has CDR1 LNHDA and CDR2 SQIVND (reference sequence). Trimming removed 2 bases from V and 4 bases from J; junction bases left unmatched: 13. CDR3 length equals 18 residues. CDR3 bases: TGTGCCAGTAGTATAACGGAGGGGACAGGAGGGTCGTACAATGAGCAGTTCTTC. Its translation is CASSITEGTGGSYNEQFF.